A single TCR beta chain is shown here with its context. The CDR3 sequence is 15 residues long. The germline V gene has CDR1 LNHDA and CDR2 SQIVND (reference sequence). The ends were cut back, 5 bases at V and 1 base at J, with 12 bases in the middle. These data belong to a study of T cell responses to AZD1222 COVID-19 vaccine. The method was immunoSEQ multiplex PCR; TCRdb's version includes in-frame clones alone and lacks a portion of them. Here the sample spans tens of thousands of clones, about 90% being singletons. This clonotype was sampled from an adult in good health. This chain connects TRBV19 to TRBJ1-3; possibly TRBD1 for D (6 bases). The sample consisted of peripheral blood, taken on day 0 of AZD1222 vaccination. CDR3 region: CASSVQGHSGNTIYF. The CDR3 DNA is TGTGCCAGTAGTGTTCAGGGGCATTCTGGAAACACCATATATTTT.